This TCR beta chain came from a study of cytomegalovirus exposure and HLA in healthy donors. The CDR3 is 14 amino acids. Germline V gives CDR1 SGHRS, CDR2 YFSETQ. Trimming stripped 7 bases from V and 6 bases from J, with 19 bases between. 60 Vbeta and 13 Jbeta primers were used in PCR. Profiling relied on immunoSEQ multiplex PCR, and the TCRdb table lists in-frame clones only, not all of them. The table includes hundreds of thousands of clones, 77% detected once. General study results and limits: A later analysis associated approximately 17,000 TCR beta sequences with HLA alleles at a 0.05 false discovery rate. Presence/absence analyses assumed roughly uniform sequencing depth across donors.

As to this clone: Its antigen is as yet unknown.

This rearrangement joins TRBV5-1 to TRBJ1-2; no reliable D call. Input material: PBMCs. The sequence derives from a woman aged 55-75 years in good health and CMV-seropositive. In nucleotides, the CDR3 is TGCGCCAGCGCGAAACCGACCGGGGAGGATGGCTACACCTTC. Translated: CASAKPTGEDGYTF.